Shown below are 5 T cell receptor beta chains from a single sample sequenced in a study of T cell changes during pregnancy in multiple sclerosis (dated by TCRdb to between 2018 and 2021). Library prep was done by the immunoSEQ multiplex PCR assay. TCRdb carries this immuneACCESS record with in-frame sequences only. Its versions omit some clonotypes, under half of them owing to an unresolved V gene in the studies checked, with the rest unexplained. In this sample the table shows tens of thousands of clones, approximately 90% of which occur a single time. Of the sample, about 1.5% falls within the top ten clones. Sequenced here: peripheral blood, sampled in the second trimester of pregnancy. These receptors came from a female donor with multiple sclerosis, enrolled in a pregnancy study.

V gene TRBV10-1 combines with J gene TRBJ2-3; maybe TRBD2 (5 bases). Germline loops: CDR1 WNHNN, CDR2 SYGVQD (reference sequence). V lost 8 bases to trimming and J lost 6 bases, with 15 bases between them. The CDR3 runs to 13 residues. CDR3 amino acids: CASCQRAGDTQYF. CDR3 bases: TGCGCCAGCTGCCAGAGGGCTGGGGATACGCAGTATTTT.

A remark on this clone: This same CDR3 is encoded by further DNA sequences in the sample. The CDR3 spells CASSSGGEDYGYTF. DNA of the CDR3: TGTGCCAGCAGTTCAGGGGGCGAGGACTATGGCTACACCTTC. The rearrangement joins TRBV28 to TRBJ1-2, with 8 bases that match TRBD1. Germline CDR1 MDHEN, CDR2 SYDVKM. The CDR3 is made up of 14 amino acids. V was clipped by 4 bases and J by 3 bases; unmatched bases: 4.

This clone was picked up one time. CDR3 nucleotides: TGTGCCAGCAGTTCTTATAACAATCAGCCCCAGCATTTT. Its translation is CASSSYNNQPQHF. The chain has TRBV2 and TRBJ1-5; D gene uncertain. Germline V lookup: CDR1 SNHLY, CDR2 FYNNEI. This CDR3 is built from 13 residues. V shed 5 bases and J shed 3 bases, with 8 bases lying between them. The variable domain in full, completed from reference TRBV2 and TRBJ1-5, reads EPEVTQTPSHQVTQMGQEVILRCVPISNHLYFYWYRQILGQKVEFLVSFYNNEISEKSEIFDDQFSVERPDGSNFTLKIRSTKLEDSAMYFCASSSYNNQPQHFGDGTRLSIL.

The chain links TRBV27 to TRBJ2-5; 8 positions agree with TRBD1. V lost 5 bases and J lost 5; bases outside the gene matches: 4. This CDR3 contains 13 residues. CDR1 and CDR2 from the germline V gene are MNHEY and SMNVEV (reference sequence). Here the CDR3 reads CASSTGGRETQYF. In DNA form, the CDR3 reads TGTGCCAGCAGTACAGGGGGGCGGGAGACCCAGTACTTC.

The rearrangement links TRBV5-6 to TRBJ1-2; TRBD1 might be the D (5 bases). Germline assignment: CDR1 SGHDT and CDR2 YYEEEE. CDR3 length: 13 amino acids. The germline V and J ends were trimmed by 4 bases and 7 bases, with 14 bases remaining between them. CDR3 sequence: CASSRQWRGGYTF. CDR3 nucleotide sequence: TGTGCCAGCAGCCGACAGTGGAGGGGTGGCTACACCTTC.